This is a list of T cell receptor delta chains from one sample in a study of gamma-delta T cells after stem cell transplantation. TCRdb fed the RT-PCR reads to CATT. The sample yields under 1,100 delta-chain clones, about an eighth seen once. Material for sequencing was gamma-delta T cells. All receptors derive from a human donor. It is not recorded whose cells these are; they may come from a transplant donor. Both conserved end residues are part of each CDR3. The order of the fields is J gene, V gene, clone size, D gene, CDR3 protein, CDR3 DNA. A D gene is named only where the DNA matches it firmly. Some rows have no size entry. The others give once, few or many, or a class for an expanded clone.

TRDJ1 TRDV2 - TRDD3 CACDAVTGGYRYTDKLIF TGTGCCTGTGACGCGGTTACTGGGGGATACCGGTACACCGATAAACTCATCTTT
TRDJ1 TRDV2 large TRDD3 CACDSLLGVKTDKLIF TGTGCCTGTGACTCGCTACTGGGGGTCAAAACCGATAAACTCATCTTT
TRDJ1 TRDV1 - - CALGEGVGSPGTNTDKLIF TGTGCTCTTGGGGAAGGGGTGGGCTCACCGGGGACCAACACCGATAAACTCATCTTT
TRDJ2 TRDV2 - TRDD3 CACDPLGDTPALTAQLFF TGTGCCTGTGACCCACTGGGGGATACCCCAGCTTTGACAGCACAACTCTTCTTT
TRDJ1 TRDV2 medium-sized TRDD3 CACDTLLGDQNPLNDRPYTDKLIF TGTGCCTGTGACACCTTACTGGGGGACCAAAACCCCCTAAATGACCGACCGTACACCGATAAACTCATCTTT
TRDJ1 TRDV2 - - CACDTVGGVTLTDKLIF TGTGCCTGTGACACCGTTGGAGGGGTTACCCTTACCGATAAACTCATCTTT
TRDJ1 TRDV2 medium-sized TRDD3 CACDSVLGDTRVGGKLIF TGTGCCTGTGACAGCGTACTGGGGGATACGCGGGTCGGTGGTAAACTCATCTTT
TRDJ1 TRDV2 once - CACDPLSLPRVGDRATDKLIF TGTGCCTGTGATCCCCTTAGCCTTCCTAGAGTGGGGGATAGGGCCACCGATAAACTCATCTTT
TRDJ1 TRDV1 few - CALGELVDPTVDYGDYLRNDKLIF TGTGCTCTTGGGGAACTAGTGGATCCTACGGTCGATTACGGGGATTATTTGAGGAACGATAAACTCATCTTT
TRDJ1 TRDV1 - - CALGEVLLLAGYPPYNDKLIF TGTGCCCTTGGGGAAGTCCTCCTACTTGCGGGATACCCTCCCTACAACGATAAACTCATCTTT
TRDJ1 TRDV2 large TRDD3 CACDPLGDTTDKLIF TGTGCCTGTGACCCACTGGGGGATACGACCGATAAACTCATCTTT
TRDJ1 TRDV1 medium-sized TRDD3 CALGELIPLLGDSLYPDKLIF TGTGCTCTTGGGGAACTAATACCTTTACTGGGGGATAGTTTATACCCCGATAAACTCATCTTT
TRDJ1 TRDV2 large TRDD3 CACDNLGDAPYTDKLIF TGTGCCTGTGACAACCTGGGGGACGCCCCGTACACCGATAAACTCATCTTT
TRDJ1 TRDV1 large - CALGELRTGKLIF TGTGCTCTTGGGGAACTCAGAACGGGTAAACTCATCTTT
TRDJ1 TRDV2 large - CACDPVGLHNDKLIF TGTGCCTGTGACCCCGTGGGGCTACACAATGATAAACTCATCTTT
TRDJ1 TRDV1 hyperexpanded TRDD3 CALGELALLGIALGDTGKLIF TGTGCTCTTGGGGAACTCGCCCTACTGGGTATTGCGCTGGGGGATACAGGCAAACTCATCTTT
TRDJ1 TRDV2 few TRDD3 CACDTLNSWGTTYTDKLIF TGTGCCTGTGACACCTTAAACTCCTGGGGGACAACGTACACCGATAAACTCATCTTT
TRDJ1 TRDV2 - TRDD2 CACTLSLPQFEHTDKLTF TGTGCCTGCACTCTCTCCCTTCCTCAATTCGAACACACCGATAAACTCACCTTT
TRDJ1 TRDV2 medium-sized TRDD3 CACDPLGGGYSYTDKLIF TGTGCCTGTGACCCCCTTGGTGGGGGATACTCGTACACCGATAAACTCATCTTT
TRDJ1 TRDV2 hyperexpanded TRDD3 CACDTITGGLGDETDKLIF TGTGCCTGTGACACCATAACCGGAGGACTGGGGGATGAAACCGATAAACTCATCTTT
TRDJ3 TRDV2 large TRDD3 CACDTPNTGGYSWDTRQMFF TGTGCCTGTGACACTCCTAATACTGGGGGATACTCCTGGGACACCCGACAGATGTTTTTC
TRDJ1 TRDV2 medium-sized - CACDTLGLHTDKLIF TGTGCCTGTGACACCCTGGGTCTCCACACCGATAAACTCATCTTT
TRDJ1 TRDV2 large TRDD3 CACDPLGDSSGDKLIF TGTGCCTGTGACCCCCTGGGGGATAGTTCCGGAGATAAACTCATCTTT
TRDJ1 TRDV3 - TRDD2 CAFTPLPTIPPRLGMPPLKLIF TGTGCCTTTACCCCCCTTCCTACGATCCCCCCAAGACTGGGGATGCCCCCTCTAAAACTCATCTTT
TRDJ1 TRDV2 medium-sized - CACDTVMANTDKLIF TGTGCCTGTGACACTGTCATGGCTAACACCGATAAACTCATCTTT
TRDJ1 TRDV1 - - CALGEQPFLPLVLGVPVSDKLIF TGTGCTCTTGGGGAACAGCCCTTCCTACCCCTTGTACTGGGGGTTCCCGTATCCGATAAACTCATCTTT
TRDJ4 TRDV2 large TRDD3 CACDTVTGGFSARPLIF TGTGCCTGTGACACCGTGACTGGGGGATTTTCGGCCAGACCCCTGATCTTT
TRDJ1 TRDV2 large TRDD3 CACDTIGDWGESTDKLIF TGTGCCTGTGACACGATTGGGGACTGGGGGGAGTCAACCGATAAACTCATCTTT
TRDJ1 TRDV1 - - CALGGTLRDRFWDEPDAVDKLIF TGTGCTCTTGGGGGAACTTTACGGGACCGATTCTGGGACGAACCTGATGCTGTCGATAAACTCATCTTT
TRDJ1 TRDV2 large - CACDSLTGKYTDKLIF TGTGCCTGTGACTCGCTAACTGGGAAGTACACCGATAAACTCATCTTT
TRDJ1 TRDV1 large TRDD3 CALGEPRRLPYVWSTWGILYTDKLIF TGTGCTCTTGGGGAACCCCGCCGGCTTCCCTACGTTTGGAGTACCTGGGGGATTCTGTACACCGATAAACTCATCTTT
TRDJ1 TRDV1 - TRDD3 CALGERSPSPWGTYTDKLIF TGTGCTCTTGGGGAAAGGTCCCCGAGTCCTTGGGGGACTTACACCGATAAACTCATCTTT
TRDJ1 TRDV1 - - CALGELPSRADKLIF TGTGCTCTTGGGGAACTCCCCAGCCGCGCCGATAAACTCATCTTT
TRDJ1 TRDV1 medium-sized TRDD3 CALGELRGFPYWGSGGLPTDKLIF TGTGCTCTTGGGGAACTCCGGGGCTTCCCCTATTGGGGTTCTGGGGGCCTCCCTACCGATAAACTCATCTTT
TRDJ1 TRDV2 large TRDD3 CACDEVLGSKRLIF TGTGCCTGTGACGAAGTACTGGGGTCAAAAAGGCTCATCTTT
TRDJ1 TRDV2 large - CACEVLKPHVLGDDKLIF TGTGCCTGTGAAGTATTGAAACCCCATGTTCTGGGAGACGATAAACTCATCTTT
TRDJ1 TRDV2 medium-sized TRDD3 CACDELGDADKLIF TGTGCCTGTGACGAGCTGGGGGATGCCGATAAACTCATCTTT
TRDJ1 TRDV2 - TRDD3 CACDSVLGDTGYTDKLIF TGTGCCTGTGACTCCGTACTGGGGGATACGGGCTACACCGATAAACTCATCTTT
TRDJ1 TRDV1 medium-sized TRDD3 CALGELDDHWGIPYWYTDKLIF TGTGCTCTTGGGGAACTTGACGATCACTGGGGGATACCGTACTGGTACACCGATAAACTCATCTTT